Following are 25 T cell receptor beta chains from one sample sequenced in a study of cytotoxic CD8 clonotypes in ibrutinib-treated CLL. The protocol was immunoSEQ multiplex PCR, while the TCRdb copy is restricted to in-frame clones and leaves out a portion. The sample includes about 200,000 clones, approximately 68% of them seen just once. The source was PBMCs, collected after 24 months of ibrutinib treatment. The receptors shown here come from a human donor with chronic lymphocytic leukemia.

This clone was recorded once. The rearrangement joins TRBV5-1 to TRBJ1-1; TRBD1 is a possible D gene (5 bases). The CDR3 consists of 13 residues. The ends were cut back, 2 bases at V and 8 bases at J, with 13 bases in the middle. Germline V CDR1 and CDR2: SGHRS, YFSETQ. The CDR3: CASSLLRGEEAFF. CDR3 nucleotide sequence: TGCGCCAGCAGCTTACTTAGGGGAGAAGAAGCTTTCTTT.

The V call is TRBV2, the J call TRBJ2-5, with TRBD2 matching 7 bases. Germline V gene data show CDR1 as SNHLY and CDR2 as FYNNEI. The CDR3 is 12 amino acids. After removal of 4 bases from V and 4 bases from J, the junction contained 0 bases not matched to a gene. The CDR3, as DNA: TGTGCCAGCAGTGGACTAGCAGAGACCCAGTACTTC. Its protein is CASSGLAETQYF.

The chain combines TRBV5-5 with TRBJ1-1; 8 positions agree with TRBD1. Per germline, CDR1 SGHKS and CDR2 YYEKEE (reference sequence). The length of the CDR3 is 13 residues. V lost 4 bases, J lost 5 bases, and 4 bases stayed unmatched. The CDR3 nucleotides are TGTGCCAGCAGCCAGGGGGCGCGTACTGAAGCTTTCTTT. Encoded protein: CASSQGARTEAFF.

V is TRBV18 and J is TRBJ2-7; D may match TRBD1 or TRBD2 (5 bases each). This CDR3 is 14 amino acids long. Trimming pared 1 base from V and 6 bases from J, leaving 13 bases between. Germline CDR1 reads KGHSH; CDR2 reads LQKENI. CDR3 sequence reads: CASSPLKRGSEQYF. As DNA, the CDR3 is TGTGCCAGCTCACCACTTAAGAGGGGATCCGAGCAGTACTTC.

In its sample, this clone was seen a few times. V gene TRBV15 combines with J gene TRBJ1-4, with D unclear. This CDR3 is 15 amino acids long. Germline V gene sequence: CDR1 LNHNV, CDR2 YYDKDF (reference sequence). V shed 0 bases and J shed 3 bases, with 8 bases lying between them. The CDR3 loop reads CATSRDGQANEKLFF. The CDR3 DNA is TGTGCCACCAGCAGAGATGGGCAGGCTAATGAAAAACTGTTTTTT.

This clone is a singleton in its sample. This rearrangement joins TRBV5-1 to TRBJ2-1; 10 bases line up with TRBD2. The CDR3 length is 14 residues. Germline trimming cut 5 bases from V and 5 bases from J; bases unmatched to any gene: 4. Germline lookup yields CDR1 SGHRS and CDR2 YFSETQ. CDR3 loop: CASRPSGGNNEQFF. DNA for the CDR3: TGCGCCAGCAGGCCTAGCGGGGGTAACAATGAGCAGTTCTTC.

This sequence joins TRBV19 and TRBJ1-5; D call uncertain. Trimming cost V 4 bases and J 1 base, with 14 bases left between them. The CDR3 has 16 residues. Germline V lookup: CDR1 LNHDA, CDR2 SQIVND (reference sequence). CDR3 in amino acids: CASSTRRLGSNQPQHF. The DNA of the CDR3 is TGTGCCAGTAGTACCCGTAGACTGGGGAGCAATCAGCCCCAGCATTTT. Drawing the rest from reference TRBV19 and TRBJ1-5, the complete variable domain is DGGITQSPKYLFRKEGQNVTLSCEQNLNHDAMYWYRQDPGQGLRLIYYSQIVNDFQKGDIAEGYSVSREKKESFPLTVTSAQKNPTAFYLCASSTRRLGSNQPQHFGDGTRLSIL.

The rearrangement joins TRBV30 to TRBJ1-2; the D gene is possibly TRBD1 (5 bases). Trimming stripped 3 bases from V and 5 bases from J, with 19 bases between. Germline CDR1 and CDR2: GTSNPN and SVGIG (reference sequence). The CDR3 totals 15 residues. CDR3 nucleotides: TGTGCCTGGAGGCTCTCCATCAGGGCCAGTTATGGCTACACCTTC. Translating it yields CAWRLSIRASYGYTF.

About this clone itself: Other DNA sequences of this sample code for an identical CDR3. The chain is built from TRBV30 and TRBJ1-4, with D possibly TRBD1 on 5 matching bases. Germline-derived CDR1 and CDR2 are GTSNPN and SVGIG (reference sequence). The CDR3 has 13 residues. V lost 3 bases to trimming and J lost 5 bases, with 10 bases between them. CDR3: CAWSRQSNEKLFF. The CDR3 DNA sequence: TGTGCCTGGAGCCGACAGTCGAATGAAAAACTGTTTTTT.

The V gene is TRBV29-1, the J gene TRBJ1-5; 7 nucleotides match TRBD1. The CDR3 length is 13 residues. CDR1 SQVTM and CDR2 ANQGSEA come from the germline V gene. V shed 4 bases, J shed 4 bases, and the junction held 4 bases outside the gene matches. Written as DNA, the CDR3 is TGCAGCGTTGCCGGGACAGCAAATCAGCCCCAGCATTTT. Amino acids: CSVAGTANQPQHF.

This clone was counted once. The chain employs TRBV9 and TRBJ2-3, with 11 bases identical to TRBD2. This CDR3 is 16 amino acids long. Germline V gene lookup returns CDR1 SGDLS and CDR2 YYNGEE. Trimming cost V 0 bases and J 3 bases; bases outside gene matches: 3. In DNA, the CDR3 is TGTGCCAGCAGCGTAGCTTGGACTAGCGGGACAGATACGCAGTATTTT. Its translation: CASSVAWTSGTDTQYF.

V is TRBV7-2 and J is TRBJ2-3; the D is unclear. Trimming shortened V by 4 bases and J by 2 bases, and 10 bases separated the two germline ends. Per the germline V gene, CDR1 is SGHTA and CDR2 is FQGNSA. CDR3 length equals 14 residues. CDR3 bases: TGTGCCAGCAGCTCTGCCCGAGACACAGATACGCAGTATTTT. It translates to CASSSARDTDTQYF.

The chain links TRBV7-2 to TRBJ2-7, with 10 bases identical to TRBD1. Germline V CDR1 and CDR2: SGHTA, FQGNSA. This CDR3 is 15 amino acids long. V gave up 2 bases and J gave up 8 bases; unmatched junction bases: 9. CDR3 in amino acids: CASSLYGDRGLQQYF. Written as DNA, the CDR3 is TGTGCCAGCAGCTTATATGGGGACAGGGGATTACAGCAGTACTTC.

The chain recombines TRBV5-6 with TRBJ1-1; D is uncertain. In germline, CDR1 is SGHDT, CDR2 YYEEEE. V was shortened by 0 bases and J by 0 bases, with 9 bases between the two germline ends. CDR3 length: 15 amino acids. The CDR3 region is CASSLDWRMNTEAFF. The DNA for the CDR3 is TGTGCCAGCAGCTTGGATTGGCGTATGAACACTGAAGCTTTCTTT.

The V call is TRBV5-8, the J call TRBJ2-7; D is undetermined. V was clipped by 7 bases and J by 4 bases, with 18 bases between them. The CDR3 totals 14 residues. Germline V CDR1 and CDR2: SGHTS, YDEGEE. The CDR3: CASYHKGKRYEQYF. As DNA, the CDR3 is TGTGCCAGCTACCACAAGGGAAAGAGGTACGAGCAGTACTTC.

The V gene is TRBV18, the J gene TRBJ2-3; a possible D gene is TRBD2 (5 bases). The germline V gene has CDR1 KGHSH and CDR2 LQKENI. V was pared by 0 bases and J by 9 bases, with 19 bases between. This CDR3 is 16 amino acids long. DNA for the CDR3: TGTGCCAGCTCACCACCTCTCGCTAGCAGTTTGCACACGCAGTATTTT. Encoded protein: CASSPPLASSLHTQYF.

The chain links TRBV19 to TRBJ2-1, with TRBD2 matching over 7 bases. With 5 bases clipped from V and 8 bases from J, the junction kept 9 bases outside the gene matches. The length of the CDR3 is 14 residues. In germline, CDR1 is LNHDA, CDR2 SQIVND (reference sequence). In DNA form, the CDR3 reads TGTGCCAGTAGTTCAAGCGGGGCGATGGATGAGCAGTTCTTC. This gives the protein CASSSSGAMDEQFF. Full variable domain (remainder filled in from reference TRBV19 and TRBJ2-1): DGGITQSPKYLFRKEGQNVTLSCEQNLNHDAMYWYRQDPGQGLRLIYYSQIVNDFQKGDIAEGYSVSREKKESFPLTVTSAQKNPTAFYLCASSSSGAMDEQFFGPGTRLTVL.

The chain is built from TRBV5-1 and TRBJ2-1, with 12 bases aligning to TRBD2. The CDR3 consists of 19 residues. V gave up 2 bases and J gave up 8 bases; unmatched junction bases: 17. Germline CDR1 reads SGHRS; CDR2 reads YFSETQ. The CDR3 loop reads CASSFLTGVASGRVHEQFF. The CDR3 nucleotides read TGCGCCAGCAGCTTTTTAACTGGGGTGGCTAGCGGGAGGGTGCATGAGCAGTTCTTC.

This clone occurred once. The J gene is TRBJ2-1, the V gene TRBV13, with 7 bases fitting TRBD1. V gave up 5 bases and J gave up 5 bases; unmatched junction bases: 9. The CDR3 extends over 15 amino acids. CDR1 and CDR2 (germline): PRHDT, FYEKMQ (reference sequence). The CDR3 loop is CASSLYRGLNNEQFF. The CDR3 nucleotides read TGTGCCAGCAGCCTATACAGGGGTCTAAACAATGAGCAGTTCTTC.

This chain joins TRBV7-2 and TRBJ2-4; no firm D call. V lost 5 bases, J lost 0 bases, and 20 bases lay in between. Germline values: CDR1 SGHTA, CDR2 FQGNSA. The CDR3 covers 18 residues. The DNA for the CDR3 is TGTGCCAGCAGCCCAAACCCCAAGCCCACGGTAGCCAAAAACATTCAGTACTTC. Amino acids: CASSPNPKPTVAKNIQYF.

This clone was detected a few times. The chain carries TRBV7-9 and TRBJ1-2; 8 nucleotides agree with TRBD1. CDR3 length: 14 residues. Germline V gives CDR1 SEHNR, CDR2 FQNEAQ (reference sequence). V lost 5 bases, J lost 0 bases, and 2 bases stayed unmatched. The chain's CDR3 is CASSRDRTNYGYTF. The DNA of the CDR3 is TGTGCCAGCAGCAGGGACAGGACTAACTATGGCTACACCTTC.

V is TRBV28 and J is TRBJ2-5; 7 bases line up with TRBD2. The ends lost 6 bases at V and 3 bases at J; junction bases unmatched: 7. Germline values: CDR1 MDHEN, CDR2 SYDVKM. This CDR3 is 14 amino acids long. CDR3 in amino acids: CASSPTGTKETQYF. Written as DNA, the CDR3 is TGTGCCAGCAGCCCTACCGGGACTAAAGAGACCCAGTACTTC.

The chain combines TRBV5-5 with TRBJ2-2; 7 positions match TRBD2. The CDR3 runs 15 residues. The junction had 3 bases not matched to a gene; V was cut back by 2 bases and J by 2 bases. Germline loops: CDR1 SGHKS, CDR2 YYEKEE (reference sequence). The CDR3 sequence: CASSLLATNTGELFF. For the CDR3, the DNA is TGTGCCAGCAGCTTACTAGCGACCAACACCGGGGAGCTGTTTTTT.

A word on this clone: At the DNA level, this CDR3 is encoded by other sequences in the same sample as well. The V and J genes are TRBV7-9 and TRBJ2-1; no definite D call. Germline CDR1 is SEHNR and CDR2 is FQNEAQ (reference sequence). This CDR3 comprises 13 residues. The V gene lost 1 base and the J gene lost 3 bases, with 4 bases spanning the gap. CDR3: CASSLGHYNEQFF. In nucleotides, the CDR3 is TGTGCCAGCAGCTTAGGGCACTACAATGAGCAGTTCTTC.

This clone has more than one count but fewer than ten. The chain links TRBV11-1 to TRBJ1-1, with D hard to call. The CDR3 runs 14 residues. Germline-derived CDR1 and CDR2 are SGHAT and FQDESV (reference sequence). Trimming removed 5 bases from V and 2 bases from J, with 12 bases in between. This CDR3 reads CASSVQSTNTEAFF. The CDR3 DNA follows: TGTGCCAGCAGCGTACAGAGTACTAACACTGAAGCTTTCTTT.